These 6 T cell receptor beta chains share one sample of origin, sequenced in a study of shared clonotypes between healthy human individuals. Only in-frame clones appear in the TCRdb table, and some are missing; sequencing was by immunoSEQ multiplex PCR. The data contain about 680,000 clones, around three quarters of them seen just once; the ten biggest clones take up roughly 1.9%. Input material: memory CD4+ T cells sorted from blood. Subset indicated: CD45RA-negative fraction. Every receptor here comes from a woman aged 30 to 39 in good health.

The genes are TRBV11-1 and TRBJ2-6; TRBD1 agrees at 9 bases. This CDR3 region has 18 residues. J was trimmed by 0 bases and V by 5 bases; bases with no gene match: 8. Germline CDR1 reads SGHAT; CDR2 reads FQDESV (reference sequence). The DNA of the CDR3 is TGTGCCAGCAGCCCTAGTGGACAGGGGCGCTCTGGGGCCAACGTCCTGACTTTC. Translated, it gives CASSPSGQGRSGANVLTF.

This clone was observed once. The chain carries TRBV11-2 and TRBJ1-4; 7 bases agree with TRBD1. This CDR3 region has 18 residues. Germline values: CDR1 SGHAT, CDR2 FQNNGV. V was clipped by 5 bases and J by 11 bases; unmatched bases: 23. The CDR3 region is CASSPLPRRGHGVKKLFF. DNA for the CDR3: TGTGCCAGCAGCCCCCTTCCTAGAAGGGGGCACGGCGTGAAGAAACTGTTTTTT.

The gene calls are TRBV5-1 and TRBJ2-1, with D possibly TRBD2 on 5 matching bases. The CDR3 is made up of 14 amino acids. Germline CDR1 reads SGHRS; CDR2 reads YFSETQ. Trimming shortened V by 3 bases and J by 6 bases, and 13 bases separated the two germline ends. CDR3 loop: CASSYAGLPNEQFF. The CDR3 DNA is TGCGCCAGCAGCTATGCCGGACTCCCCAATGAGCAGTTCTTC.

The J gene is TRBJ1-2, the V gene TRBV2; 11 bases align to TRBD1. This CDR3 is 15 amino acids long. V lost 5 bases to trimming and J lost 3 bases; unmatched junction nucleotides: 5. CDR1 and CDR2 (germline): SNHLY, FYNNEI. The CDR3 DNA is TGTGCCAGCAGTCCCGGACAGGGGGCAGACTATGGCTACACCTTC. It codes for CASSPGQGADYGYTF. The full variable domain, completed using reference TRBV2 and TRBJ1-2, is EPEVTQTPSHQVTQMGQEVILRCVPISNHLYFYWYRQILGQKVEFLVSFYNNEISEKSEIFDDQFSVERPDGSNFTLKIRSTKLEDSAMYFCASSPGQGADYGYTFGSGTRLTVV.

The CDR3 is CASSLSRGQGQYF. In DNA, the CDR3 is TGTGCCAGCAGTTTATCACGGGGGCAAGGGCAGTACTTC. The V call is TRBV27, the J call TRBJ2-7; D may correspond to TRBD1 or TRBD2 (6 bases each). Germline CDR1 MNHEY, CDR2 SMNVEV (reference sequence). V lost 0 bases, J lost 9 bases, and 12 bases lay in between. CDR3 length: 13 amino acids.

The gene calls are TRBV5-4 and TRBJ2-7; TRBD2 aligns across 7 bases. The CDR3 is 15 amino acids. V gave up 4 bases and J gave up 7 bases; unmatched junction bases: 14. Germline-derived CDR1 and CDR2 are SGHNT and YYREEE (reference sequence). The CDR3 sequence: CASSPQGGSSREQYF. CDR3 sequence (DNA): TGTGCCAGCAGCCCCCAAGGCGGGAGCTCGCGAGAGCAGTACTTC.